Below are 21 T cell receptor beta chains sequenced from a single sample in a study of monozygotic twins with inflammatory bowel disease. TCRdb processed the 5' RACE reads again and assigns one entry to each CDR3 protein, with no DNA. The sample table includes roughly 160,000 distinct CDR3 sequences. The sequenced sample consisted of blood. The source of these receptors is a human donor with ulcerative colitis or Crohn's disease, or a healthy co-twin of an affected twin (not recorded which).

CDR3 residues: CSVAGHPGGENEKLFF. The rearrangement joins TRBV29-1 to TRBJ1-4; as DNA is missing, the TRBD1 call by TCRdb cannot be tested. This CDR3 comprises 16 residues. The V gene's germline CDR1 is SQVTM and CDR2 ANQGSEA.

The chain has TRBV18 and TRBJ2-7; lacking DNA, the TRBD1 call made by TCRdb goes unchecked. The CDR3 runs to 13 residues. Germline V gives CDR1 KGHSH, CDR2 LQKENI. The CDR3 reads CASSRLAHYEQYF.

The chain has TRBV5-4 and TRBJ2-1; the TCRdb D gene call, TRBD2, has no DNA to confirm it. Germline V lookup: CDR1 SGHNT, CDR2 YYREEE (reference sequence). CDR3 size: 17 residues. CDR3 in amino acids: CASSRIKREIWYNEQFF.

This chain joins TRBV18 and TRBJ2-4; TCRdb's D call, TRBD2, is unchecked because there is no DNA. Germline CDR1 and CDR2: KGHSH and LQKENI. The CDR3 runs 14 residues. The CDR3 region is CASSPPMEGNIQYF.

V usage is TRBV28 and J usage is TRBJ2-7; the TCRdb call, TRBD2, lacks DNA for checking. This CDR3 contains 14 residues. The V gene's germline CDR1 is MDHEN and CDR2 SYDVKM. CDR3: CASSPTSGIYEQYF.

CDR3 sequence: CASGQTATNEKLFF. V gene TRBV30 combines with J gene TRBJ1-4; TCRdb proposes TRBD1, but this gene call is untestable without DNA. CDR1 is GTSNPN, CDR2 SVGIG, per germline (reference sequence). This CDR3 contains 14 residues.

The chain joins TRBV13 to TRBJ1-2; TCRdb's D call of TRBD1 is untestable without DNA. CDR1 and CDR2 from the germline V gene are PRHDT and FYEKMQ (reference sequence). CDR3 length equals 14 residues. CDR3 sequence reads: CASSLGQTLRGYTF.

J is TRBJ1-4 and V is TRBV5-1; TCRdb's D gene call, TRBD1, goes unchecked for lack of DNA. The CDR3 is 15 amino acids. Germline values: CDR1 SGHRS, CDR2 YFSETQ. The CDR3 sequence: CASSSKTGKGEKLFF.

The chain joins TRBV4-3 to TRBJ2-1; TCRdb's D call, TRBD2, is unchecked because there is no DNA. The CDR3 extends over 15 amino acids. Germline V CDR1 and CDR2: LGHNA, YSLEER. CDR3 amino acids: CASSQIGGGWNEQFF.

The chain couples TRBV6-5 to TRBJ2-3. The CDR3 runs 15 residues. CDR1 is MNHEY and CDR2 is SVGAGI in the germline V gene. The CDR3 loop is CASSYTALGADTQYF.

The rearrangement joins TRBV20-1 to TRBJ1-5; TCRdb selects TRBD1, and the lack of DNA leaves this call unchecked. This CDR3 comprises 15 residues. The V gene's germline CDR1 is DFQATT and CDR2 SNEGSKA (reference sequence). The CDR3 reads CSARELQRGDQPQHF.

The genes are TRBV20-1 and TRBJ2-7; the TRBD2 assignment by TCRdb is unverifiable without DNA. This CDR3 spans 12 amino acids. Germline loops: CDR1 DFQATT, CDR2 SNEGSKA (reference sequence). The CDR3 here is CSAPQLAYEQYF.

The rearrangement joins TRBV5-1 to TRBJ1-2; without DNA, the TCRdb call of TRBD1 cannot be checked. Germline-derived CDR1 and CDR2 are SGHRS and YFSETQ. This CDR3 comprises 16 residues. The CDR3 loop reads CASSLGDRIPNYGYTF.

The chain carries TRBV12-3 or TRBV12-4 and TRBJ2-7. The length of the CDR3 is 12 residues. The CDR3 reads CASSTVLYEQYF.

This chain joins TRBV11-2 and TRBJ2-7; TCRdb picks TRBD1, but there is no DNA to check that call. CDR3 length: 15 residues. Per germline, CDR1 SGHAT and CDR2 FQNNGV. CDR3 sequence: CASSLVATGTYEQYF.

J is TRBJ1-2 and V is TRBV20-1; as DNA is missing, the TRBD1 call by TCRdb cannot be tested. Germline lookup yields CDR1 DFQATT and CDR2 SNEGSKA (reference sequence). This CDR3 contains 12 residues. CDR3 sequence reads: CSATPGAAGYTF.

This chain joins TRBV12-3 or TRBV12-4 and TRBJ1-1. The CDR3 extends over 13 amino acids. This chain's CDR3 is CASKMKLSTEAFF.

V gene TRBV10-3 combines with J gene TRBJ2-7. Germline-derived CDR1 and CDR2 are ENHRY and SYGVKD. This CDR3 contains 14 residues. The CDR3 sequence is CAISESSTGYEQYF.

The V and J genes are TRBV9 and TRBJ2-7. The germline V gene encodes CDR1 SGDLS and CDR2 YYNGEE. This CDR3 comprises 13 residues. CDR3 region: CASSVDLSYEQYF.

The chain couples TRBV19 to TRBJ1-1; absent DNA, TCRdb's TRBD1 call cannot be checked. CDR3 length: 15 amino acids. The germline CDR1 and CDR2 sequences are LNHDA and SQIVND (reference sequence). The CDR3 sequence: CASSISPRGNTEAFF.

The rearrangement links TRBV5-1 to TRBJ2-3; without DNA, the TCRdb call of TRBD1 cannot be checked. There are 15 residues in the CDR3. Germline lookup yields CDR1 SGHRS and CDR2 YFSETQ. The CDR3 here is CASSRRVTGTDTQYF. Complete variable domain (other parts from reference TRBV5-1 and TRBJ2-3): KAGVTQTPRYLIKTRGQQVTLSCSPISGHRSVSWYQQTPGQGLQFLFEYFSETQRNKGNFPGRFSGRQFSNSRSEMNVSTLELGDSALYLCASSRRVTGTDTQYFGPGTRLTVL.